Below are 21 T cell receptor beta chains sequenced from a single sample in a study of beta chain features in type 1 diabetes. Study observations and caveats: Patients with Type 1 diabetes showed moderately but significantly shorter TCRB CDR3s in all four CD4+ subsets.

Every bit of the isolated RNA underwent reverse transcription, so sequencing read expressed TCRB transcripts. TCRdb's copy holds only in-frame clones and misses some; the assay was immunoSEQ multiplex PCR. Here the sample spans 200,000 to 250,000 clones, more than 11% being singletons. Their target antigens are unknown. Sequencing was performed on naive CD4+ T cells from blood. These receptors came from a man aged 25 to 45 with type 1 diabetes.

The chain carries TRBV18 and TRBJ2-1; unclear D gene. Trimming shortened V by 3 bases and J by 7 bases, and 10 bases separated the two germline ends. Germline V lookup: CDR1 KGHSH, CDR2 LQKENI. The CDR3 is 13 amino acids. CDR3 DNA sequence: TGTGCCAGCTCACCGGTGAACGGGAATGAGCAGTTCTTC. Translation: CASSPVNGNEQFF. Full variable domain (remainder filled in from reference TRBV18 and TRBJ2-1): NAGVMQNPRHLVRRRGQEARLRCSPMKGHSHVYWYRQLPEEGLKFMVYLQKENIIDESGMPKERFSAEFPKEGPSILRIQQVVRGDSAAYFCASSPVNGNEQFFGPGTRLTVL.

The sample holds a few counts of this clone. The sample carries other DNA sequences with the same CDR3. This chain uses TRBV11-2 with TRBJ2-5, with TRBD1 matching over 8 bases. Germline V gene lookup returns CDR1 SGHAT and CDR2 FQNNGV. The CDR3 consists of 13 residues. V lost 3 bases to trimming and J lost 5 bases; unmatched junction nucleotides: 2. The CDR3 loop reads CASSFGQGETQYF. CDR3 DNA: TGTGCCAGCAGCTTCGGACAGGGCGAGACCCAGTACTTC.

This clone was picked up a small number of times. The genes are TRBV5-1 and TRBJ1-2; 7 nucleotides align to TRBD1. The length of the CDR3 is 12 residues. V gave up 0 bases and J gave up 14 bases; unmatched junction bases: 7. The germline V gene has CDR1 SGHRS and CDR2 YFSETQ. CDR3 protein: CASSLEGQGGTF. In nucleotides, the CDR3 is TGCGCCAGCAGCTTGGAGGGTCAGGGGGGAACCTTC.

The table lists this clone with a few counts. The chain carries TRBV21-1 and TRBJ2-5; the D call of TRBD1 is as the table states it, not checked on the DNA. TRBV21-1 is a listed pseudogene. This CDR3 spans 15 amino acids. This chain's CDR3 is CASSFRQGYQETQYF. CDR3 in DNA: TGTGCCAGCAGCTTTCGACAGGGGTACCAAGAGACCCAGTACTTC.

This chain links TRBV4-1 with TRBJ2-2; 9 nucleotides align to TRBD2. The CDR3 covers 16 residues. Germline assignment: CDR1 MGHRA and CDR2 YSYEKL. After removal of 4 bases from V and 4 bases from J, the junction contained 7 bases not matched to a gene. The CDR3 region has the DNA TGCGCCAGCAGCCCGCGCGGGGGGGCAGGCACCGGGGAGCTGTTTTTT. Encoded protein: CASSPRGGAGTGELFF.

The sample holds a few counts of this clone. The rearrangement links TRBV30 to TRBJ2-7; 12 bases map to TRBD2. The length of the CDR3 is 15 residues. In germline, CDR1 is GTSNPN, CDR2 SVGIG (reference sequence). V gave up 4 bases and J gave up 2 bases; unmatched junction bases: 6. The CDR3 is CAWTTSGSWAYEQYF. CDR3 in DNA: TGTGCCTGGACGACTAGCGGGAGCTGGGCCTACGAGCAGTACTTC.

The chain carries TRBV7-9 and TRBJ1-4, with 8 positions matching TRBD1. Per germline, CDR1 SEHNR and CDR2 FQNEAQ (reference sequence). CDR3 length: 15 residues. J gave up 0 bases and V 5 bases, and 2 bases lay outside the gene matches. The CDR3 protein is CASSRQGPTNEKLFF. CDR3 DNA sequence: TGTGCCAGCAGCAGACAGGGGCCAACTAATGAAAAACTGTTTTTT.

This clone was found a few times. This rearrangement joins TRBV7-9 to TRBJ2-1; 7 bases are shared with TRBD1. V lost 1 base, J lost 7 bases, and 4 bases stayed unmatched. The CDR3 sequence is 14 residues long. Looked up from germline, CDR1 is SEHNR and CDR2 is FQNEAQ (reference sequence). CDR3 protein: CASSLEGTANEQFF. DNA of the CDR3: TGTGCCAGCAGCTTAGAGGGGACAGCTAATGAGCAGTTCTTC.

The genes are TRBV18 and TRBJ2-7; 7 nucleotides align to TRBD1. Germline V gene data show CDR1 as KGHSH and CDR2 as LQKENI. The CDR3 runs 14 residues. V shed 6 bases, J shed 4 bases, and the junction held 9 bases outside the gene matches. As DNA, the CDR3 is TGTGCCAGCTCGTCCGGGACAGAAACGTACGAGCAGTACTTC. It translates to CASSSGTETYEQYF.

This clone was counted only a few times. The chain employs TRBV30 and TRBJ2-7, with a possible D match to TRBD1 (5 bases). The CDR3 has 13 residues. Deletions cut 2 bases from V and 3 bases from J, with 11 bases between. Germline lookup yields CDR1 GTSNPN and CDR2 SVGIG (reference sequence). This CDR3 is CAWSNQGLYEQYF. The CDR3 bases are TGTGCCTGGAGTAACCAGGGCCTCTACGAGCAGTACTTC.

The chain joins TRBV9 to TRBJ2-7; TRBD1 is a possible D gene (5 bases). V lost 5 bases and J 2 bases, leaving 17 bases between the germline ends. The CDR3 sequence is 15 residues long. CDR1 is SGDLS and CDR2 is YYNGEE in the germline V gene. This CDR3 reads CASSLTPDSTYEQYF. DNA of the CDR3: TGTGCCAGCAGTCTTACGCCCGACAGCACCTACGAGCAGTACTTC.

The chain couples TRBV6-1 to TRBJ2-5; no clear D. V was clipped by 8 bases and J by 6 bases, with 16 bases between them. Germline-derived CDR1 and CDR2 are MNHNS and SASEGT. This CDR3 contains 13 residues. Written as DNA, the CDR3 is TGTGCCAGCTTGCAGGCCAGCCGCCAGACCCAGTACTTC. This encodes CASLQASRQTQYF.

The chain carries TRBV25-1 and TRBJ2-5, with D perhaps TRBD1 (6 bases). The germline V gene encodes CDR1 MGHDK and CDR2 SYGVNS. Trimming took off 2 bases at V and 2 bases at J, with 9 bases between the two ends. The CDR3 sequence is 14 residues long. Here the CDR3 DNA reads TGTGCCAGCAGTGAAGCGGACAGTCAAGAGACCCAGTACTTC. This encodes CASSEADSQETQYF.

This clone was detected only a few times. This sequence joins TRBV9 and TRBJ2-7, with TRBD1 identical over 10 bases. Germline values: CDR1 SGDLS, CDR2 YYNGEE. The ends lost 4 bases at V and 0 bases at J; junction bases unmatched: 13. This CDR3 spans 18 amino acids. In nucleotides, the CDR3 is TGTGCCAGCAGCCCCCCCCCAGGGACAGGGGTTAGCTCCTACGAGCAGTACTTC. It codes for CASSPPPGTGVSSYEQYF.

The gene calls are TRBV28 and TRBJ1-1; no reliable D call. In germline, CDR1 is MDHEN, CDR2 SYDVKM. This CDR3 contains 14 residues. The V end was cut by 6 bases, the J end by 5 bases, with 16 bases between. CDR3: CASSPPRGRTEAFF. DNA of the CDR3: TGTGCCAGCAGCCCCCCCCGGGGTCGGACTGAAGCTTTCTTT. Together with reference TRBV28 and TRBJ1-1, the CDR3 gives the full variable domain: DVKVTQSSRYLVKRTGEKVFLECVQDMDHENMFWYRQDPGLGLRLIYFSYDVKMKEKGDIPEGYSVSREKKERFSLILESASTNQTSMYLCASSPPRGRTEAFFGQGTRLTVV.

The rearrangement links TRBV28 to TRBJ1-2, with D unresolved. Germline V gene data show CDR1 as MDHEN and CDR2 as SYDVKM. This CDR3 is built from 17 residues. Trimming left V 1 base short and J 3 bases short, with 18 bases between. CDR3 loop: CASSLFTGWPSDYGYTF. The CDR3 nucleotides read TGTGCCAGCAGTTTATTTACGGGGTGGCCCTCAGACTATGGCTACACCTTC.

The chain is built from TRBV2 and TRBJ1-5; D possibly corresponds to TRBD1 (6 bases). The V end lost 7 bases, the J end lost 2 bases, and 15 bases lay between the germline ends. CDR1 is SNHLY and CDR2 is FYNNEI in the germline V gene. The CDR3 sequence is 15 residues long. DNA of the CDR3: TGTGCCAGCACCTCCGAGGGGGTGGGCAATCAGCCCCAGCATTTT. It codes for CASTSEGVGNQPQHF. Supplemented by reference TRBV2 and TRBJ1-5, the full variable domain reads EPEVTQTPSHQVTQMGQEVILRCVPISNHLYFYWYRQILGQKVEFLVSFYNNEISEKSEIFDDQFSVERPDGSNFTLKIRSTKLEDSAMYFCASTSEGVGNQPQHFGDGTRLSIL.

In DNA, the CDR3 is TGTGCCAGCAGTTACAGGGGCCCCTATAATTCACCCCTCCACTTT. As protein: CASSYRGPYNSPLHF. V usage is TRBV6-5 and J usage is TRBJ1-6; D perhaps matches TRBD1 (5 bases). The germline V gene has CDR1 MNHEY and CDR2 SVGAGI. V was shortened by 2 bases and J by 2 bases, with 7 bases between the two germline ends. CDR3 length equals 15 residues.

This chain joins TRBV9 and TRBJ1-1, with D possibly TRBD1 on 5 matching bases. The V end lost 3 bases, the J end lost 0 bases, and 6 bases lay between the germline ends. Germline V lookup: CDR1 SGDLS, CDR2 YYNGEE. The CDR3 spans 13 residues. CDR3 loop: CASSAGMNTEAFF. The CDR3 coding sequence is TGTGCCAGCAGCGCAGGGATGAACACTGAAGCTTTCTTT.

The V and J genes are TRBV7-9 and TRBJ1-1, with a possible D match to TRBD1 (6 bases). CDR3 size: 14 residues. V lost 5 bases to trimming and J lost 5 bases, with 15 bases between them. Per germline, CDR1 SEHNR and CDR2 FQNEAQ (reference sequence). In nucleotides, the CDR3 is TGTGCCAGCAGCCCCACAGGGTATGGGACTGAAGCTTTCTTT. Translated, it gives CASSPTGYGTEAFF.

V usage is TRBV7-2 and J usage is TRBJ1-2; 7 positions match TRBD1. Trimming removed 0 bases from V and 3 bases from J; junction bases left unmatched: 1. This CDR3 region has 14 residues. Germline CDR1 reads SGHTA; CDR2 reads FQGNSA. DNA for the CDR3: TGTGCCAGCAGCTTAGCGGGGACAGACTATGGCTACACCTTC. It codes for CASSLAGTDYGYTF.